This TCR beta chain was recorded in a study of blood T cell repertoires in COVID-19. In the study overall: Sites in the United States, Italy and Spain provided acute and convalescent COVID-19 samples. T cells, B-cell-depleted T cells, or PBMCs supplied cDNA or gDNA.

Those who participated ranged in age from 18 to 89 years and resided in about two dozen US areas. Cohorts were based on clinical histories the participants reported. TCRdb's table, derived via immunoSEQ multiplex PCR, lists solely in-frame clones and lacks some. Of around 380,000 clones in the sample, around 87% were seen once. The CDR3 sequence is 14 residues long. Germline CDR1 reads MNHEY; CDR2 reads SVGAGI. Between the trimmed V and J ends, which lost 0 bases and 6 bases, there was a span of 11 bases. This TCR derives from a man aged 25-45 years who had recovered from COVID-19. Sequenced: PBMCs or T cells enriched from blood (not recorded which). This sequence joins TRBV6-5 and TRBJ1-2; D unclear. For the CDR3, the DNA is TGTGCCAGCAGTTACTCTGGCCGGAGCGATGGCTACACCTTC. Translated: CASSYSGRSDGYTF.